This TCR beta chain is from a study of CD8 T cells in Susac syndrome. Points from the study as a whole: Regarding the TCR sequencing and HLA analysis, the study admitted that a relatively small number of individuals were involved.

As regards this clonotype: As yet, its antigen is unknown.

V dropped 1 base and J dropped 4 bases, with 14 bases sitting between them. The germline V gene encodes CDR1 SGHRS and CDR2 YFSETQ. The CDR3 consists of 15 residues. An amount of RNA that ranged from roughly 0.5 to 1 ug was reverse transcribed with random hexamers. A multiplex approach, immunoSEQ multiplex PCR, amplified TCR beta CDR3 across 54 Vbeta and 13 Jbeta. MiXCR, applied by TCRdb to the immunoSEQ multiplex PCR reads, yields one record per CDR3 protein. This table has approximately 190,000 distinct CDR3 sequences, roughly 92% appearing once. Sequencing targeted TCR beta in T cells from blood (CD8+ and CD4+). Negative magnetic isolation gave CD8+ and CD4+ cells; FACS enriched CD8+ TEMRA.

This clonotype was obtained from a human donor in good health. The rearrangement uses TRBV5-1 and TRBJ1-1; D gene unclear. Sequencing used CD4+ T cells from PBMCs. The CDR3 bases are TGCGCCAGCAGCTTGCGGGGAGCAGAAGTCACTGAAGCTTTCTTT. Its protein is CASSLRGAEVTEAFF.